Following are 22 T cell receptor beta chains from one sample sequenced in a study of shared clonotypes between healthy human individuals. Generated by immunoSEQ multiplex PCR, the TCRdb table keeps only in-frame clones and is missing some. Among fewer than 1.6 million clones listed, approximately 98.5% were seen once. The sequenced sample consisted of naive CD4+ T cells sorted from blood. Described subset: CD45RA+ positively selected. Receptors were obtained from a man aged 30-40 years in good health.

This rearrangement joins TRBV19 to TRBJ2-3; D is undetermined. This CDR3 spans 13 amino acids. CDR1 LNHDA and CDR2 SQIVND come from the germline V gene (reference sequence). V shed 6 bases and J shed 0 bases, with 7 bases lying between them. Here the CDR3 reads CASRSDSTDTQYF. The DNA for the CDR3 is TGTGCCAGTAGGTCGGATAGCACAGATACGCAGTATTTT.

The gene calls are TRBV25-1 and TRBJ2-1; TRBD2 agrees at 10 bases. V shed 3 bases and J 3 bases; nucleotides not matched to a gene: 11. Germline CDR1 is MGHDK and CDR2 is SYGVNS. The CDR3 is 18 amino acids. The CDR3 protein is CASSDPLRAGGNYNEQFF. The CDR3 bases are TGTGCCAGCAGTGACCCCCTTAGAGCGGGAGGGAACTACAATGAGCAGTTCTTC. The entire variable domain, with the rest obtained from reference TRBV25-1 and TRBJ2-1, is as follows: EADIYQTPRYLVIGTGKKITLECSQTMGHDKMYWYQQDPGMELHLIHYSYGVNSTEKGDLSSESTVSRIRTEHFPLTLESARPSHTSQYLCASSDPLRAGGNYNEQFFGPGTRLTVL.

The CDR3 bases are TGTGCCAGCTCACCATACCGAAGCCCACACTATGGCTACACCTTC. It translates to CASSPYRSPHYGYTF. The rearrangement links TRBV18 to TRBJ1-2; no clear D gene. With 2 bases removed from V and 3 bases from J, the gap between germline ends came to 13 bases. The CDR3 sequence is 15 residues long. Per the germline V gene, CDR1 is KGHSH and CDR2 is LQKENI.

The chain recombines TRBV5-4 with TRBJ1-1, with TRBD1 matching 9 bases. V gave up 1 base and J gave up 5 bases; unmatched junction bases: 6. The CDR3 has 15 amino acids. CDR1 is SGHNT and CDR2 is YYREEE in the germline V gene (reference sequence). CDR3 sequence (DNA): TGTGCCAGCAGCTTGCCCGGGACAGGGTTGACTGAAGCTTTCTTT. This sequence encodes CASSLPGTGLTEAFF. The full variable domain, in which reference TRBV5-4 and TRBJ1-1 provide the parts outside the CDR3, is ETGVTQSPTHLIKTRGQQVTLRCSSQSGHNTVSWYQQALGQGPQFIFQYYREEENGRGNFPPRFSGLQFPNYSSELNVNALELDDSALYLCASSLPGTGLTEAFFGQGTRLTVV.

This chain joins TRBV27 and TRBJ2-2, with D perhaps TRBD1 (6 bases). The CDR3 sequence is 14 residues long. Trimming removed 4 bases at V and 3 bases at J, with 9 bases between. Germline V gene lookup returns CDR1 MNHEY and CDR2 SMNVEV (reference sequence). The CDR3 spells CASSSRGYTGELFF. CDR3 DNA sequence: TGTGCCAGCAGTTCCAGGGGCTACACCGGGGAGCTGTTTTTT.

With respect to this clone: Within the sample, other DNA sequences also encode this same CDR3. The chain links TRBV18 to TRBJ1-1, with TRBD1 identical over 9 bases. After removal of 3 bases from V and 4 bases from J, the junction contained 0 bases not matched to a gene. There are 13 residues in the CDR3. Per germline, CDR1 KGHSH and CDR2 LQKENI. CDR3 coding DNA: TGTGCCAGCTCACCGGGACAGGGCACTGAAGCTTTCTTT. Translated: CASSPGQGTEAFF.

CDR3 in amino acids: CASSLDHQIAKNIQYF. CDR3 nucleotides: TGTGCCAGCAGCTTGGACCACCAAATAGCCAAAAACATTCAGTACTTC. The rearrangement joins TRBV5-6 to TRBJ2-4; D not resolved. Trimming took 0 bases from V and 0 from J, leaving 10 bases between them. The CDR3 consists of 16 residues. CDR1 and CDR2 from the germline V gene are SGHDT and YYEEEE.

The chain has TRBV10-3 and TRBJ1-4; 7 bases align to TRBD1. Germline CDR1 and CDR2: ENHRY and SYGVKD. The trim removed 3 bases at V and 0 bases at J, leaving 4 bases unmatched. The CDR3 has 16 amino acids. DNA of the CDR3: TGTGCCATCAGTGACAGGGGGATGGCAACTAATGAAAAACTGTTTTTT. Encoded protein: CAISDRGMATNEKLFF.

The CDR3 DNA is TGTGCCAGCGAAAGGGAGGGGTTCATGAACACTGAAGCTTTCTTT. It codes for CASEREGFMNTEAFF. The chain has TRBV2 and TRBJ1-1, with D possibly being TRBD1 (5 bases). The ends were cut back, 8 bases at V and 0 bases at J, with 16 bases in the middle. The CDR3 sequence is 15 residues long. Germline CDR1 reads SNHLY; CDR2 reads FYNNEI.

V and J are TRBV11-3 and TRBJ2-1; maybe TRBD2 (6 bases). V was shortened by 4 bases and J by 7 bases, with 11 bases between the two germline ends. The CDR3 has 13 residues. The germline V gene has CDR1 SGHNT and CDR2 YENEEA. The CDR3 DNA follows: TGTGCCAGCAGCTCGAAGACTAGGAATGAGCAGTTCTTC. Protein product: CASSSKTRNEQFF.

This sequence joins TRBV6-1 and TRBJ1-2; TRBD1 matches 7 bases. From germline, CDR1 is MNHNS and CDR2 SASEGT. CDR3 length equals 13 residues. With 5 bases clipped from V and 3 bases from J, the junction kept 3 bases outside the gene matches. The CDR3 spells CASSPGTDYGYTF. CDR3 coding DNA: TGTGCCAGCAGTCCTGGGACAGACTATGGCTACACCTTC.

Of note for this clone: One junction end disagrees with the germline gene, perhaps due to a read error. The V call is TRBV28, the J call TRBJ1-2; TRBD1 is a possible D gene (6 bases). In germline, CDR1 is MDHEN, CDR2 SYDVKM. This CDR3 is 14 amino acids long. CDR3 nucleotides: TGTGCCAGCACTACTCCCCGTTGGACAACAGGGATCAACTTC. Translating it yields CASTTPRWTTGINF.

V is TRBV7-9 and J is TRBJ2-5; D could derive from TRBD1 or TRBD2 (5 bases each). V was clipped by 5 bases and J by 5 bases, with 18 bases between them. Germline lookup yields CDR1 SEHNR and CDR2 FQNEAQ (reference sequence). This CDR3 is built from 15 residues. CDR3 nucleotides: TGTGCCAGCAGCATTATTTCAGGGACCCGCGAGACCCAGTACTTC. This gives the protein CASSIISGTRETQYF.

The rearrangement links TRBV5-8 to TRBJ1-5; D not certain. The CDR3 runs 15 residues. V lost 4 bases and J 4 bases, leaving 15 bases between the germline ends. Germline CDR1 reads SGHTS; CDR2 reads YDEGEE. CDR3: CASSPSDFKNQPQHF. The CDR3 nucleotides read TGTGCCAGCAGCCCCTCCGACTTCAAAAATCAGCCCCAGCATTTT.

V and J are TRBV5-1 and TRBJ2-5; 16 bases are shared with TRBD2. This CDR3 contains 19 residues. Germline V lookup: CDR1 SGHRS, CDR2 YFSETQ. J was trimmed by 0 bases and V by 1 base; bases with no gene match: 6. CDR3 DNA sequence: TGCGCCAGCAGCTTGCGGGGACTAGCGGGAGGGCCCCACCAAGAGACCCAGTACTTC. It specifies CASSLRGLAGGPHQETQYF.

This clone showed up just once. The chain couples TRBV7-9 to TRBJ1-5; D gene uncertain. The CDR3 has 13 residues. The germline V gene encodes CDR1 SEHNR and CDR2 FQNEAQ (reference sequence). Trimming removed 7 bases from V and 5 bases from J, with 12 bases in between. CDR3 DNA sequence: TGTGCCAGCACGCCTGACGGGGATCAGCCCCAGCATTTT. Translated: CASTPDGDQPQHF. Based on the CDR3 plus reference TRBV7-9 and TRBJ1-5, the full variable domain is DTGVSQNPRHKITKRGQNVTFRCDPISEHNRLYWYRQTLGQGPEFLTYFQNEAQLEKSRLLSDRFSAERPKGSFSTLEIQRTEQGDSAMYLCASTPDGDQPQHFGDGTRLSIL.

As regards this clone: Other DNA sequences within the sample encode an identical CDR3. The rearrangement joins TRBV18 to TRBJ2-1, with D tentatively TRBD2 (6 bases). Per the germline V gene, CDR1 is KGHSH and CDR2 is LQKENI. V lost 6 bases and J 0 bases, leaving 12 bases between the germline ends. This CDR3 has 15 residues. The CDR3 DNA follows: TGTGCCAGCTCCCCTGGGCGGGGCTCCTACAATGAGCAGTTCTTC. It translates to CASSPGRGSYNEQFF.

The V gene is TRBV19, the J gene TRBJ2-7; weak D call: TRBD1 (6 bases). The V gene's germline CDR1 is LNHDA and CDR2 SQIVND (reference sequence). The CDR3 is made up of 14 amino acids. V lost 4 bases and J 4 bases, leaving 14 bases between the germline ends. The CDR3, as DNA: TGTGCCAGTAGTAACCCAGGGGAGTATTACGAGCAGTACTTC. This codes for CASSNPGEYYEQYF.

The chain carries TRBV19 and TRBJ1-4; 12 bases align to TRBD1. V shed 5 bases, J shed 8 bases, and the junction held 6 bases outside the gene matches. CDR1 LNHDA and CDR2 SQIVND come from the germline V gene (reference sequence). The CDR3 has 15 residues. The CDR3 DNA follows: TGTGCCAGTAGTGTACTGGGGACAGGGGGCGAAAAACTGTTTTTT. Encoded protein: CASSVLGTGGEKLFF.

The V and J genes are TRBV10-1 and TRBJ1-1; unclear D gene. CDR1 and CDR2 (germline): WNHNN, SYGVQD (reference sequence). V gave up 5 bases and J gave up 2 bases, with 9 bases separating them. The CDR3 totals 13 residues. CDR3: CASSIQVNTEAFF. CDR3 coding DNA: TGCGCCAGCAGTATTCAGGTTAACACTGAAGCTTTCTTT.

J is TRBJ2-5 and V is TRBV25-1; 14 positions agree with TRBD2. CDR1 is MGHDK, CDR2 SYGVNS, per germline. The CDR3 is made up of 18 amino acids. J gave up 1 base and V 3 bases, and 7 bases lay outside the gene matches. CDR3 bases: TGTGCCAGCAGTGAGGGGGGACTAGCGGGAGTGTTCCAAGAGACCCAGTACTTC. Translated, it gives CASSEGGLAGVFQETQYF.

V is TRBV6-1 and J is TRBJ1-4, with D tentatively TRBD1 (6 bases). CDR1 is MNHNS, CDR2 SASEGT, per germline. CDR3 length equals 15 residues. The V gene lost 10 bases and the J gene lost 4 bases, with 19 bases spanning the gap. DNA for the CDR3: TGTGCCACCTTTCGGGGGGGGGCCGATAATGAAAAACTGTTTTTT. It translates to CATFRGGADNEKLFF.